This T cell receptor beta chain was captured in a study of shared clonotypes between healthy human individuals (dated by TCRdb to the early 2020s). Looking at the study overall: The cohort included a few men and two women between 18 and 49 years of age. To increase sequencing depth and limit assay-specific biases, different laboratories used diverse techniques to prepare libraries and sequence TCR repertoires. To estimate repertoire size and how much clonotype sharing occurs between individuals, the study deeply sequenced the blood TCR repertoires of roughly 5 healthy adults. Leukapheresis yielded between about 0.85 and 10 billion PBMCs per donor. For each donor, three plates each were used for CD4 naive and CD4 memory, two plates were used for CD8 naive, and one plate was used for CD8 memory.

Using the deep immunoSEQ assay, multiplex PCR amplified TCR CDR3 regions from genomic DNA. For each cell subset, the extracted genomic DNA was distributed evenly across all wells of several immunoSEQ 96-well plates, and each plate served as one replicate. For sorted subsets, each replicate PCR was loaded with roughly 200 ng genomic DNA, equivalent to 32,000 or so T cell genomes. Purified libraries were measured with a Qubit 3.0 fluorometer, size-checked on a Bioanalyzer 2100, and measured again with the KAPA Library Quantification kit. Every immunoSEQ 96-well plate was sequenced on a dedicated single-read 150-cycle Illumina NextSeq 550 flow cell. In the authors' own workflow: Because only junctional sequences without quality scores were contained in the immunoSEQ output, filtering matching that applied to full-length reads could not be performed. To assign V/J genes and CDR3, sequences were annotated against IMGT germline references using PyIR, a Python wrapper for IgBLAST v1.9. Reads were removed for weak V/J assignments (E-value above 1e-6), missing CDR3, stop codons, out-of-frame junctions, or ambiguous translated residues. V3J clonotypes were defined by identical inferred V gene, J gene, and CDR3 amino acid sequence. The percentage overlap between two repertoires was calculated by dividing the number of shared unique clonotypes by the size of the smaller repertoire. Three approaches were used to assess repertoire richness: RTK rarefaction, the Chao1 estimator, and Recon v2.1 estimates of unobserved clonotypes. OLGA was used to compute generation probabilities for all TCRbeta clonotypes that the gDNA method yielded from a few donors. In TCRdb, the immuneACCESS table is reduced to in-frame sequences with V and J assigned. These tables do not hold every clone; where another copy was compared, an unresolved V gene accounts for under half, and the others remain unexplained. The V and J calls and clone size were taken over from that table, and D and trimming were inferred from the DNA. This sample gives millions of clones in total; around nine tenths of them show up just once. Roughly 0.13% of the sample goes to the ten largest clones.

Overall study results and their limits: Across four donors, 5% to 6% of naive CD4, approximately 3.6% of naive CD8, approximately 2.5% of memory CD4, and about 0.44% of memory CD8 clonotypes were shared. Sampling was limited to blood, and TCR repertoires in tissue likely differ from TCR repertoires in blood. Rarefaction of sorted-subset datasets indicated incomplete sequencing despite the large sequencing depth. The small number of donors limited the genetic and exposure-history diversity represented. Compared with non-shared clonotypes, clonotypes shared by all four sorted-subset donors had higher generation probabilities. Pairwise subsampling indicated that sequencing depth was expected to affect the degree of clonotype sharing among donors. Estimated clonotype richness was generally larger for naive than for memory subsets.

The donors were healthy, HIV-negative adults with no recently reported acute infections or vaccinations. All donors were Caucasian adults living in Nashville, Tennessee, USA. CD4+ T cells were enriched by magnetic negative selection; naive cells were then positively selected on CD45RA, and the negative fraction formed the memory subset. Blood was collected by leukapheresis, and PBMCs were isolated by Ficoll-Histopaque density gradient centrifugation and then cryopreserved in liquid nitrogen vapor phase. Analytical flow cytometry was used to check the purity and quantity of each magnetically sorted T cell population. Genomic DNA was isolated from each sorted fraction and quantified by UV absorbance on a Nanodrop 2000c. From its cysteine to its phenylalanine, the CDR3 spans 16 amino acids. Only the CDR3 part of the read is kept: 48 bases, read in frame from the first base. CDR1 MNHEY and CDR2 SVGAGI were looked up in the germline V gene. V and J are trimmed by 4 bases and 2 bases, and the gene matches miss 8 bases of the junction.

In regard to this clone: The antigen this receptor binds is unknown. Qualities for individual bases were not recorded, and no much larger clone is one base off.

This TCR came from a man aged 18 to 29 in good health. The sample was naive CD4+ T cells sorted from blood. Taken with the paper, the label for cell subset or site translates to: CD45RA+ positively selected. Recombination joined TRBV6-5 with TRBJ1-3, with TRBD1 matching 7 junction bases. The CDR3 region reads CASSSDRVTTGNTIYF. The DNA reads as follows: TGTGCCAGCAGTTCAGACAGGGTAACGACTGGAAACACCATATATTTT.